This T cell receptor beta chain comes out of a study of cytomegalovirus exposure and HLA in healthy donors. This CDR3 region has 15 residues. V shed 6 bases, J shed 4 bases, and the junction held 6 bases outside the gene matches. Germline V gene data show CDR1 as MNHEY and CDR2 as SVGAGI. PCR was performed using 60 Vbeta and 13 Jbeta primers. Clones were sequenced by immunoSEQ multiplex PCR, and TCRdb holds only the in-frame ones, with some missing. The sample carries tens of thousands of clones, 78% recorded once. This clonotype was obtained from a man aged 35-49 years in good health and CMV-seronegative. Sequences were obtained from PBMCs. V is TRBV6-5 and J is TRBJ2-3; 11 bases are a match to TRBD2. The CDR3 region has the DNA TGTGCCAGCAGACCTACTAGCGGGAGAGCAGATACGCAGTATTTT. Protein sequence: CASRPTSGRADTQYF.